What follows is one T cell receptor beta chain and its context. Its antigen is not yet known. Within one base of it there is no much larger clone, and no base qualities were kept. Libraries came from the immunoSEQ multiplex PCR assay. This is the immuneACCESS table as TCRdb keeps it, with only in-frame sequences that have V and J called. A part of the clones is gone; compared with another copy, unresolved V genes explain less than half, and the rest is unexplained. Counted in this sample were around 56,000 clones; nearly 95% of them appeared once. Approximately 3.4% of the sample goes to the ten largest clones. The CDR3 spans 15 residues, from the cysteine through the phenylalanine. Only CDR3 DNA remains: 45 bases, in frame from the first base. The trim is 5 bases for V and 9 bases for J, with a gap of 20 bases between the germline ends. The germline V gene (reference sequence) yields PRHDT for CDR1 and FYEKMQ for CDR2.

These data belong to a study of technical replicates of blood from four donors (TCRdb year 2017). The sequence joins TRBV13 to TRBJ2-1; the D gene is perhaps TRBD2, on 6 matching bases. Sequencing used PBMCs. The clonotype originates from a human donor in good health. Some clones in this sample may be carry-over from other donors' samples. The DNA reads TGTGCCAGCAGCCCATCCGGGACTCCCTTCGGTGAGCAGTTCTTC. It encodes CASSPSGTPFGEQFF.